The clone carrying this T cell receptor (beta chain) was recorded a few times. Its specificity is not known. The data originate from a study of CD8 T cells in ankylosing spondylitis. Study results and caveats: What appeared characteristic of ankylosing spondylitis blood was a TCR beta motif of several highly homologous variants.

V was shortened by 3 bases and J by 4 bases, with 12 bases between the two germline ends. The CDR3 is 14 residues long. Scientists made TCR beta libraries using quantitative 5'-RACE with molecular barcodes. TCRdb re-called the 5' RACE reads with MiXCR, one entry per CDR3 protein. The sample carries 220,000 or so distinct CDR3 sequences, about 17% recorded once. The genes are TRBV12-3 or TRBV12-4 and TRBJ1-1; possible D gene TRBD1, 5 bases. The TCR originated in a male donor with ankylosing spondylitis. Input material: blood, either unsorted or a sorted T cell fraction (not recorded which). The CDR3 spells CASSLGVFGTEAFF. CDR3 sequence (DNA): TGTGCCAGCAGTTTGGGGGTTTTCGGCACTGAAGCTTTCTTT.